These 9 T cell receptor beta chains were all obtained from the same sample, sequenced in a study of cytomegalovirus exposure and HLA in healthy donors. This PCR relied on a set of 60 Vbeta primers and 13 Jbeta primers. Produced via immunoSEQ multiplex PCR; TCRdb's table is partial and in-frame only. The sample shows 110,000 or so clones, about 78% of them seen only once. Input material: PBMCs. The receptors stem from a woman aged 30 to 39 in good health and CMV-seropositive.

J is TRBJ1-5 and V is TRBV7-9, with 7 bases matching TRBD1. Germline values: CDR1 SEHNR, CDR2 FQNEAQ (reference sequence). The V segment lost 4 bases and the J segment 4 bases; nucleotides outside the gene matches: 1. This CDR3 has 13 amino acids. The CDR3, as DNA: TGTGCCAGCAGCTCGACAGGGAATCAGCCCCAGCATTTT. Amino acid sequence: CASSSTGNQPQHF.

The gene calls are TRBV29-1 and TRBJ1-1; possibly TRBD1 for D (5 bases). Deletions cut 6 bases from V and 2 bases from J, with 13 bases between. Germline CDR1 is SQVTM and CDR2 is ANQGSEA. The CDR3 has 13 amino acids. Written as DNA, the CDR3 is TGCAGCGTCGCGGGACGGCTAAACACTGAAGCTTTCTTT. It is translated as CSVAGRLNTEAFF.

The chain employs TRBV7-9 and TRBJ2-1; tentative D call: TRBD2 (6 bases). V dropped 1 base and J dropped 5 bases, with 15 bases sitting between them. Germline values: CDR1 SEHNR, CDR2 FQNEAQ (reference sequence). The CDR3 is made up of 16 amino acids. Here the CDR3 DNA reads TGTGCCAGCAGCTTAGGATATGCGGGGCCTAACAATGAGCAGTTCTTC. It codes for CASSLGYAGPNNEQFF.

This chain joins TRBV5-6 and TRBJ2-7, with D perhaps TRBD2 (6 bases). The CDR3 has 13 amino acids. V was pared by 3 bases and J by 3 bases, with 10 bases between. Germline CDR1 SGHDT, CDR2 YYEEEE. The CDR3 DNA reads as TGTGCCAGCAGCTCGGGACTGTTCTACGAGCAGTACTTC. Protein sequence: CASSSGLFYEQYF.

The rearrangement links TRBV2 to TRBJ1-2; no definite D call. CDR1 and CDR2 (germline): SNHLY, FYNNEI. V lost 7 bases, J lost 2 bases, and 11 bases lay in between. This CDR3 has 13 amino acids. This CDR3 is CASKSADNYGYTF. The DNA for the CDR3 is TGTGCCAGCAAGAGCGCAGACAACTATGGCTACACCTTC.

The CDR3 nucleotides are TGTGCCAGCAGCCGACGGGGATTGCGCACTGAAGCTTTCTTT. Translating gives CASSRRGLRTEAFF. The chain uses TRBV7-8 and TRBJ1-1, with D unresolved. CDR1 and CDR2 from the germline V gene are SGHVS and FQNEAQ. CDR3 length: 14 residues. Trimming pared 5 bases from V and 4 bases from J, leaving 14 bases between.

The gene calls are TRBV29-1 and TRBJ1-1; TRBD1 matches at 8 bases. Unmatched junction bases numbered 8, after V lost 5 bases and J lost 3 bases. The CDR3 runs 14 residues. CDR1 is SQVTM and CDR2 is ANQGSEA in the germline V gene. This CDR3 reads CSVCFTGGHTEAFF. CDR3 DNA sequence: TGCAGCGTTTGTTTCACAGGGGGGCACACTGAAGCTTTCTTT.

The chain has TRBV2 and TRBJ1-1; the D gene is possibly TRBD1 (5 bases). The CDR3 has 14 residues. Looked up from germline, CDR1 is SNHLY and CDR2 is FYNNEI. Trimming removed 8 bases at V and 1 base at J, with 14 bases between. In nucleotides, the CDR3 is TGTGCCAGCGCCTACTTGGGGGGGAACACTGAAGCTTTCTTT. Translating gives CASAYLGGNTEAFF.

Written as DNA, the CDR3 is TGTGCCAGCAGGACTCGCTACACTGAAGCTTTCTTT. Amino acid sequence: CASRTRYTEAFF. This chain connects TRBV2 to TRBJ1-1; D remains unclear. Trimming removed 6 bases from V and 3 bases from J, with 8 bases in between. The germline V gene encodes CDR1 SNHLY and CDR2 FYNNEI. The length of the CDR3 is 12 residues.